This T cell receptor (beta chain) was identified during a study of blood T cell repertoires in COVID-19. Study background: Italy, Spain and the United States were the sources of the convalescent and acute COVID-19 samples. Sources were T cells, B-cell-depleted T cells, or PBMCs; the material itself was cDNA or gDNA.

In the authors' methods: The assay estimated nucleated cells by amplifying reference gene primers. Only in-frame clones appear in the TCRdb table, and some are missing; sequencing was by immunoSEQ multiplex PCR. V, J and clone size reflect that table, while D and trimming were determined from the DNA. The sample shows some 250,000 clones, roughly 80% of them seen only once. The CDR3 length is 14 residues. V lost 5 bases, J lost 4 bases, and 14 bases lay in between. The germline CDR1 and CDR2 sequences are MGHDK and SYGVNS. The receptor was isolated from a woman older than 75 with acute or convalescent COVID-19. Sequenced material: peripheral blood. The chain recombines TRBV25-1 with TRBJ1-2; D is possibly TRBD1 (5 bases). This CDR3 reads CASSRGRESYGYTF. The CDR3 bases are TGTGCCAGCAGTCGGGGACGGGAGAGCTATGGCTACACCTTC.